Listed below are T cell receptor beta chains from one sample, sequenced in a study of T-cell memory formation after mild COVID-19. TCRdb passed the 5' RACE reads through MiXCR, listing each CDR3 protein once. The sample has fewer than 450,000 distinct CDR3 sequences, 24% seen once; the top ten hold 8.5% to 9%. The sequenced sample consisted of PBMCs or a T cell subset sorted from them (not recorded which). These receptors all stem from an adult woman who had mild COVID-19 (a few samples of this study predate the infection). Cell type and time point are not known. Each CDR3 is given with its conserved first and last residue. The D gene is left open where the match is weak. Expanded clones get a size class; other rows say once, few or many, or leave the size out.

TRBJ2-1 | TRBV3-1 | TRBD2 | few | CASSPWTSGVSYNEQFF | TGTGCCAGCAGCCCGTGGACTAGCGGGGTCTCCTACAATGAGCAGTTCTTC
TRBJ2-7 | TRBV11-1 | - | few | CASSDRDHAYEQYF | TGTGCCAGCAGCGATCGGGACCACGCCTACGAGCAGTACTTC
TRBJ2-3 | TRBV20-1 | - | few | CSASHPPGDKRTDTQYF | TGCAGTGCCTCCCATCCCCCAGGGGACAAGCGCACAGATACGCAGTATTTT
TRBJ2-1 | TRBV12-3/TRBV12-4 | TRBD2 | - | CASNPGGGYNEQFF | TGTGCCAGCAACCCGGGGGGTGGGTACAATGAGCAGTTCTTC
TRBJ1-5 | TRBV6-6 | TRBD1 | - | CASTRGGRRDSDQPQHF | TGTGCCAGCACTCGGGGGGGGCGCCGGGACAGCGATCAGCCCCAGCATTTT
TRBJ2-5 | TRBV4-1 | TRBD1 | few | CASSQGTGGYQETQYF | TGCGCCAGCAGCCAGGGGACAGGGGGATACCAAGAGACCCAGTACTTC
TRBJ2-7 | TRBV4-2 | TRBD2 | many | CASSQVGTSGSYEQYF | TGTGCCAGCAGCCAAGTAGGAACTAGCGGCTCCTACGAGCAGTACTTC
TRBJ2-5 | TRBV7-8 | - | few | CASNSQGRGETQYF | TGTGCCAGCAACTCCCAGGGGAGGGGGGAGACCCAGTACTTC
TRBJ2-7 | TRBV19 | TRBD1 | - | CASSLGQGEEQYF | TGTGCCAGTAGTCTAGGACAGGGAGAGGAGCAGTACTTC
TRBJ2-7 | TRBV2 | - | few | CASTRADSSYEQYF | TGTGCCAGCACTCGCGCGGATAGCTCCTACGAGCAGTACTTC
TRBJ2-7 | TRBV5-1 | - | - | CASSLEGHLYEQYF | TGCGCCAGCAGCTTAGAAGGACACCTCTACGAGCAGTACTTC
TRBJ1-2 | TRBV10-3 | - | - | CAIRPAGANYGYTF | TGTGCCATCAGGCCGGCAGGAGCTAACTATGGCTACACCTTC
TRBJ1-1 | TRBV18 | TRBD1 | few | CASSPGTVGTEAFF | TGTGCCAGCTCACCCGGGACAGTCGGCACTGAAGCTTTCTTT
TRBJ2-3 | TRBV29-1 | TRBD2 | few | CSVRLAGLRDTQYF | TGCAGCGTTCGACTAGCGGGGCTCAGAGATACGCAGTATTTT
TRBJ1-5 | TRBV20-1 | - | - | CSASRLDGLNQPQHF | TGCAGTGCTAGTAGGTTGGACGGACTCAATCAGCCCCAGCATTTT
TRBJ1-3 | TRBV7-9 | - | few | CASSHLPDTGGNTIYF | TGTGCCAGCAGCCATCTGCCTGATACCGGTGGAAACACCATATATTTT
TRBJ2-3 | TRBV7-9 | - | - | CASSLTSSNPDTQYF | TGTGCCAGCAGCTTAACATCGAGCAACCCAGATACGCAGTATTTT
TRBJ2-3 | TRBV7-9 | TRBD2 | - | CASSSPGTRDTQYF | TGTGCCAGCAGCTCCCCCGGGACTAGGGATACGCAGTATTTT
TRBJ1-1 | TRBV6-6 | - | few | CASALGGTEAFF | TGTGCCAGCGCTTTGGGAGGCACTGAAGCTTTCTTT
TRBJ2-3 | TRBV24-1 | - | - | CATSDLALLGQYF | TGTGCCACCAGTGATTTAGCCCTACTGGGGCAGTATTTT
TRBJ2-1 | TRBV7-6 | TRBD1 | - | CASSLTGQGSYNEQFF | TGTGCCAGCAGCTTGACGGGACAGGGCAGCTACAATGAGCAGTTCTTC
TRBJ2-5 | TRBV14 | - | few | CASSQQLETQYF | TGTGCCAGCAGCCAACAATTAGAGACCCAGTACTTC
TRBJ2-1 | TRBV12-3/TRBV12-4 | - | few | CASSITWGEQFF | TGTGCCAGCTCCATCACCTGGGGGGAGCAGTTCTTC
TRBJ2-2 | TRBV7-3 | - | few | CASSWGGAGTGELFF | TGTGCCAGCAGCTGGGGGGGCGCCGGCACCGGGGAGCTGTTTTTT
TRBJ2-1 | TRBV7-2 | TRBD2 | - | CASSLFSRAGGPMSSYNEQFF | TGTGCCAGCAGCTTGTTTTCGCGGGCGGGAGGGCCCATGAGCTCCTACAATGAGCAGTTCTTC
TRBJ1-2 | TRBV11-2 | - | - | CASSLEFRGAGYTF | TGTGCCAGCAGCTTAGAATTTCGGGGGGCCGGCTACACCTTC
TRBJ1-5 | TRBV20-1 | - | few | CSARSDMSNQPQHF | TGCAGTGCTAGGTCGGACATGAGCAATCAGCCCCAGCATTTT
TRBJ2-5 | TRBV20-1 | - | - | CSTTGRTGEETQYF | TGCAGTACAACAGGGAGAACGGGGGAGGAGACCCAGTACTTC
TRBJ2-7 | TRBV5-5 | TRBD1 | - | CASSLLWDRDYEQYF | TGTGCCAGCAGCCTGCTTTGGGACAGGGACTACGAGCAGTACTTC
TRBJ1-5 | TRBV6-5 | - | few | CASRPLWDGDNQPQHF | TGTGCCAGCAGGCCCCTGTGGGACGGAGACAATCAGCCCCAGCATTTT
TRBJ2-1 | TRBV3-1 | - | - | CASSGTRFGNEQFF | TGTGCCAGCAGCGGGACCCGCTTCGGCAATGAGCAGTTCTTC
TRBJ1-2 | TRBV30 | - | - | CAWSVRKSKYYGYTF | TGTGCCTGGAGTGTACGAAAGAGCAAGTACTATGGCTACACCTTC
TRBJ1-2 | TRBV5-1 | - | - | CASSPIITNYGYTF | TGCGCCAGCAGCCCTATAATTACTAACTATGGCTACACCTTC
TRBJ2-1 | TRBV4-2 | - | many | CASSQDSYSSYNEQFF | TGTGCCAGCAGCCAAGATAGTTACAGCTCCTACAATGAGCAGTTCTTC